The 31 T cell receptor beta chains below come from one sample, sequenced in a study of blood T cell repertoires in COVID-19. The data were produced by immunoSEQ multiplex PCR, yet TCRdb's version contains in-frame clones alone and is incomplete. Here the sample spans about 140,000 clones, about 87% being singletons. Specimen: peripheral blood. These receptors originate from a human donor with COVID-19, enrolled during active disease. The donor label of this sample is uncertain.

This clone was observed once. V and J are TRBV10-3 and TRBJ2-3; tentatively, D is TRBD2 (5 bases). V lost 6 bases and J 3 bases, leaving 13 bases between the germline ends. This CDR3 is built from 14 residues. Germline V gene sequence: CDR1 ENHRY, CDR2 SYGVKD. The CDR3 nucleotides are TGTGCCATCAGCGGTCGGGGTGGGACAGATACGCAGTATTTT. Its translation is CAISGRGGTDTQYF.

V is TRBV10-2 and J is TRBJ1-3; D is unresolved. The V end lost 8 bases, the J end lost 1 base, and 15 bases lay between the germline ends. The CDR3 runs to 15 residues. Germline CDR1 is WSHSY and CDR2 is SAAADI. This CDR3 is CASLVDRGSGNTIYF. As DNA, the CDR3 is TGCGCCAGCCTCGTTGACCGAGGATCTGGAAACACCATATATTTT.

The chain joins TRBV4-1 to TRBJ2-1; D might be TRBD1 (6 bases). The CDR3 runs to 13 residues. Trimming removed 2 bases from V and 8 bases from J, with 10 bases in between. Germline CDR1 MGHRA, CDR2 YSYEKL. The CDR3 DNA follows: TGCGCCAGCAGCCAATTACAGGGCCATGAGCAGTTCTTC. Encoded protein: CASSQLQGHEQFF.

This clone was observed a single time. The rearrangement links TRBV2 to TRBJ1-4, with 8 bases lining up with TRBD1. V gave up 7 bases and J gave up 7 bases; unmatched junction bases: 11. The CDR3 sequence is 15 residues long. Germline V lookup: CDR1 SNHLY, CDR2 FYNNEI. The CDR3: CASTRDRGGSEKLFF. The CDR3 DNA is TGTGCCAGCACCAGAGACAGGGGTGGGAGTGAAAAACTGTTTTTT. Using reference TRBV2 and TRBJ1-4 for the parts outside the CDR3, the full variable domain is EPEVTQTPSHQVTQMGQEVILRCVPISNHLYFYWYRQILGQKVEFLVSFYNNEISEKSEIFDDQFSVERPDGSNFTLKIRSTKLEDSAMYFCASTRDRGGSEKLFFGSGTQLSVL.

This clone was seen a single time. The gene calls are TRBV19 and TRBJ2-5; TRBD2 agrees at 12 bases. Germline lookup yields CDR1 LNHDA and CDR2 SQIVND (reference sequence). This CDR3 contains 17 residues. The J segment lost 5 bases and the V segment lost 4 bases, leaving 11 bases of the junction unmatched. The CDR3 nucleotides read TGTGCCAGTAGTACCCCTCTAGCGGGGGGGCAAGCGGAGACCCAGTACTTC. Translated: CASSTPLAGGQAETQYF.

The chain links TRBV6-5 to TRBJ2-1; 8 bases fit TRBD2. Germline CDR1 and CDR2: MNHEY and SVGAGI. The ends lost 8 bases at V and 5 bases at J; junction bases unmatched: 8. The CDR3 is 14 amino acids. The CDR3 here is CASCSKRENNEQFF. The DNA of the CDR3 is TGTGCCAGCTGTTCGAAGCGGGAGAACAATGAGCAGTTCTTC.

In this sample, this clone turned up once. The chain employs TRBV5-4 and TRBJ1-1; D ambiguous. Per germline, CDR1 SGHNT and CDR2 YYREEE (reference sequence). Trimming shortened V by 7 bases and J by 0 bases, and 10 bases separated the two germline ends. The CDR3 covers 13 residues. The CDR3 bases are TGTGCCAGCTCCGGAGCCATGAACACTGAAGCTTTCTTT. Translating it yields CASSGAMNTEAFF.

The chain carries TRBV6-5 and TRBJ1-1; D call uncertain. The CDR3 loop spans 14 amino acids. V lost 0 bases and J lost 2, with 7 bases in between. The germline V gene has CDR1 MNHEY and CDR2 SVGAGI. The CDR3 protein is CASSYSRGNTEAFF. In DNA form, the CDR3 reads TGTGCCAGCAGTTACTCGCGGGGAAACACTGAAGCTTTCTTT.

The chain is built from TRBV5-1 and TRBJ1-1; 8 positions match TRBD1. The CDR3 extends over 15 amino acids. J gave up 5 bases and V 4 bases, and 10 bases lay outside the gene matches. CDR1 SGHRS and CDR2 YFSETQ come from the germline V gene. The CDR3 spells CASSLTLQGGTEAFF. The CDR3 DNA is TGCGCCAGCAGCCTGACCCTACAGGGGGGGACTGAAGCTTTCTTT.

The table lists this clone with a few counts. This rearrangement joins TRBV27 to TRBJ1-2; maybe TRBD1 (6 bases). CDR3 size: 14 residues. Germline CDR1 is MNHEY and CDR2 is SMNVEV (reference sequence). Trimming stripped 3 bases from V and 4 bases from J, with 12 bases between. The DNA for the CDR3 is TGTGCCAGCAGTTTTGGGACACAACCCTATGGCTACACCTTC. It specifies CASSFGTQPYGYTF.

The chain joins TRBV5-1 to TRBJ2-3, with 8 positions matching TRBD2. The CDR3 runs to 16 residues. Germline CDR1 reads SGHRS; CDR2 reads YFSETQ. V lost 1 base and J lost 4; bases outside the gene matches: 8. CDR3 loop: CASSLRGSGSADTQYF. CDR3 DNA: TGCGCCAGCAGCTTGCGTGGGAGCGGGAGTGCAGATACGCAGTATTTT.

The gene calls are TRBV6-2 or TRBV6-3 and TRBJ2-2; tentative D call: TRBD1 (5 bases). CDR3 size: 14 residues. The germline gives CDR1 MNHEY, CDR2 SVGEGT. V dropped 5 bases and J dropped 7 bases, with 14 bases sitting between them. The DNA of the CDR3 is TGTGCCAGCAGTCCCATCAGGGAAGGCGGGGAGCTGTTTTTT. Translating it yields CASSPIREGGELFF.

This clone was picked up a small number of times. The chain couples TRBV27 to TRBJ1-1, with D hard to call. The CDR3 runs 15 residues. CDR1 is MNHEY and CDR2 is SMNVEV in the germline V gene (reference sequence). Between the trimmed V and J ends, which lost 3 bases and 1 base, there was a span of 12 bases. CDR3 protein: CASSFLSGGNTEAFF. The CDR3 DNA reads TGTGCCAGCAGTTTCCTGAGTGGAGGGAACACTGAAGCTTTCTTT.

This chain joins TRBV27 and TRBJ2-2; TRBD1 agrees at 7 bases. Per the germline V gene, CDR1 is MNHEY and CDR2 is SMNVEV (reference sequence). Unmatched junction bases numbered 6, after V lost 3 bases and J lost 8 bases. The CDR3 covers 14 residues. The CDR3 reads CASSFLDRVGELFF. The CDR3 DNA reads TGTGCCAGCAGTTTTCTCGACAGGGTTGGGGAGCTGTTTTTT.

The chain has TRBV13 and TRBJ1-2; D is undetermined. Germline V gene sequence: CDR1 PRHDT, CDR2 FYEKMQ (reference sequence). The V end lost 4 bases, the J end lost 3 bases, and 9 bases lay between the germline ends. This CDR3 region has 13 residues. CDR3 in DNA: TGTGCCAGCAGCTCAGGACGAGACTATGGCTACACCTTC. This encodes CASSSGRDYGYTF.

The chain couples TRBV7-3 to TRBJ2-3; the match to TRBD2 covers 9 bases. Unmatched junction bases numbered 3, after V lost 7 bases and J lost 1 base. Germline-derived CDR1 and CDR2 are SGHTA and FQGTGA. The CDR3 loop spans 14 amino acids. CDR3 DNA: TGTGCCAGCAAGACTAGCGGAGGCACAGATACGCAGTATTTT. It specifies CASKTSGGTDTQYF.

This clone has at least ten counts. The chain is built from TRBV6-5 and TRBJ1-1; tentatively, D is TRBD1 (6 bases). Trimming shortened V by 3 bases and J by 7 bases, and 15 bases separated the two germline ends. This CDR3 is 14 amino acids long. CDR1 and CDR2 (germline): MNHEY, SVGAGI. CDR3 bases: TGTGCCAGCAGTTATGGCCGGGGGGCGGGTGAAGCTTTCTTT. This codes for CASSYGRGAGEAFF.

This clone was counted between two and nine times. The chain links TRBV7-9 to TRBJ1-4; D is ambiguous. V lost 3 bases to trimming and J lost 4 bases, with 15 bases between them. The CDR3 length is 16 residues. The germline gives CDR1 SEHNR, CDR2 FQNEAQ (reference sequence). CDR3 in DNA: TGTGCCAGCAGCTTGGTCCGATGGGCATTTAATGAAAAACTGTTTTTT. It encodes CASSLVRWAFNEKLFF.

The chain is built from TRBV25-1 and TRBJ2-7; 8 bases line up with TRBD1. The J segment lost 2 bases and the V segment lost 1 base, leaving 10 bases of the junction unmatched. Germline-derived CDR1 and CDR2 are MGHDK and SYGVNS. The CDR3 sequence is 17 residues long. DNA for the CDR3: TGTGCCAGCAGTGAATTTCAGGGGGGACAGGCCGCCTACGAGCAGTACTTC. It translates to CASSEFQGGQAAYEQYF.

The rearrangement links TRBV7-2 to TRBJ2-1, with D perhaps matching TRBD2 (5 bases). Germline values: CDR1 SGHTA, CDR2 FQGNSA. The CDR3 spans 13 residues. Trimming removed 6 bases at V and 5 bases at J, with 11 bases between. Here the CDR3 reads CASSAARDNEQFF. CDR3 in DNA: TGTGCCAGCAGTGCTGCGAGGGACAATGAGCAGTTCTTC.

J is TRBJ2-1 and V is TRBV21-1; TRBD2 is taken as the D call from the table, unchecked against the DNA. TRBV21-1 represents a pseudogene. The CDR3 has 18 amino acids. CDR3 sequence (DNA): TGTGCCAGCCATAAATTTCCTAGCGGGTGCTTTTCCTACAATGAGCAGTTCTTC. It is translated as CASHKFPSGCFSYNEQFF.

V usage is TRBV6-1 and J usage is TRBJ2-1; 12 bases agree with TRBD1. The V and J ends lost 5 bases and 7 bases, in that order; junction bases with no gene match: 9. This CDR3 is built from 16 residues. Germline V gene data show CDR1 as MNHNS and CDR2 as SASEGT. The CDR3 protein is CASSKGTGGSWNEQFF. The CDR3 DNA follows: TGTGCCAGCAGTAAAGGGACAGGGGGCAGTTGGAATGAGCAGTTCTTC.

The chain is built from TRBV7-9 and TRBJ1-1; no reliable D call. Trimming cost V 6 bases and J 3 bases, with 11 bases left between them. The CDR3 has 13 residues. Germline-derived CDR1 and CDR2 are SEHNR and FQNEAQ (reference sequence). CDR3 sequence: CASSQTEDTEAFF. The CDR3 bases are TGTGCCAGCAGTCAAACTGAGGACACTGAAGCTTTCTTT. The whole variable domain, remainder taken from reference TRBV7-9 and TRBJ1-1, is DTGVSQNPRHKITKRGQNVTFRCDPISEHNRLYWYRQTLGQGPEFLTYFQNEAQLEKSRLLSDRFSAERPKGSFSTLEIQRTEQGDSAMYLCASSQTEDTEAFFGQGTRLTVV.

This chain's CDR3 is CASSITGSNTEAFF. The CDR3 DNA reads TGTGCCAGCAGCATCACAGGGTCGAACACTGAAGCTTTCTTT. The genes are TRBV11-2 and TRBJ1-1, with D possibly being TRBD1 (6 bases). The V end lost 5 bases, the J end lost 1 base, and 11 bases lay between the germline ends. CDR3 size: 14 residues. In germline, CDR1 is SGHAT, CDR2 FQNNGV. Supplemented by reference TRBV11-2 and TRBJ1-1, the full variable domain reads EAGVAQSPRYKIIEKRQSVAFWCNPISGHATLYWYQQILGQGPKLLIQFQNNGVVDDSQLPKDRFSAERLKGVDSTLKIQPAKLEDSAVYLCASSITGSNTEAFFGQGTRLTVV.

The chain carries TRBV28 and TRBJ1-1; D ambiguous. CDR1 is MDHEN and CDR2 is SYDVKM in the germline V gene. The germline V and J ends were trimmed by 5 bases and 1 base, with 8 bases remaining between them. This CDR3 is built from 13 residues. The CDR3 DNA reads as TGTGCCAGCAGTCTAGGGAGGAACACTGAAGCTTTCTTT. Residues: CASSLGRNTEAFF.

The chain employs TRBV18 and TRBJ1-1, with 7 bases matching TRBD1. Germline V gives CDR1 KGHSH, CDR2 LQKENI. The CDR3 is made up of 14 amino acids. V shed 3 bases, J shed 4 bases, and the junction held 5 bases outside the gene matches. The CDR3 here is CASSPVTGSTEAFF. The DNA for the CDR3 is TGTGCCAGCTCACCTGTGACAGGGTCCACTGAAGCTTTCTTT.

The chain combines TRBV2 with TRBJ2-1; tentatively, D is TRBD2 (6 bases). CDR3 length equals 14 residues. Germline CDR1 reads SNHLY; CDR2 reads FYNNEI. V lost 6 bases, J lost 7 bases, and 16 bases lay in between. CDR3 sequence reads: CASSGLPSGNEQFF. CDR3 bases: TGTGCCAGCAGCGGACTACCGTCGGGAAATGAGCAGTTCTTC.

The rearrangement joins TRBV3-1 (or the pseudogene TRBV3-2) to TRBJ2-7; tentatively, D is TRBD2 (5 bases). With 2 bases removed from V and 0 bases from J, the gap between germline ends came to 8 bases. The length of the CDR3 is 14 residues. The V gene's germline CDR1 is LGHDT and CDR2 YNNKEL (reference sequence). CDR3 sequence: CASSQPGSSYEQYF. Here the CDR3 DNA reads TGTGCCAGCAGCCAACCGGGGAGCTCCTACGAGCAGTACTTC.

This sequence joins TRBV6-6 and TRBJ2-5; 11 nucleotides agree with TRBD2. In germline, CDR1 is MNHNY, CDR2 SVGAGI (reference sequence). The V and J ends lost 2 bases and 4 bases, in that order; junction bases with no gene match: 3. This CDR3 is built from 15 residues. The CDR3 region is CASSYPTSGIETQYF. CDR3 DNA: TGTGCCAGCAGTTACCCGACTAGCGGGATAGAGACCCAGTACTTC.

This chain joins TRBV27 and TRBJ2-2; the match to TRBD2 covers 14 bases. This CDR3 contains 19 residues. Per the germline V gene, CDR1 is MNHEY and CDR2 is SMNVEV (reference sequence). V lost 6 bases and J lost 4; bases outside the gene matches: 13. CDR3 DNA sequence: TGTGCCAGCAGCACCCGACTAGCGGGAGGGCTCAGGGCCACCGGGGAGCTGTTTTTT. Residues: CASSTRLAGGLRATGELFF.

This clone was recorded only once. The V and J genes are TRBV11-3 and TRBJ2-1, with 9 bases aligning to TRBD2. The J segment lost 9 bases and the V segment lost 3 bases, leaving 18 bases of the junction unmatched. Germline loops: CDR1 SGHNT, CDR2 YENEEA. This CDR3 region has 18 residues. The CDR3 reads CASSFSWRGGRLPPEQFF. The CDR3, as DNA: TGTGCCAGCAGCTTTAGCTGGCGGGGGGGCCGGTTACCCCCTGAGCAGTTCTTC.